Sequencing of this TCR beta chain was carried out in a study of blood T cell repertoires in COVID-19. The wider study: T cells, B-cell-depleted T cells, or PBMCs provided the cDNA or gDNA that served as material.

The table lists this clone with a count of one. Germline lookup yields CDR1 SGHTA and CDR2 FQGTGA. With 5 bases removed from V and 9 bases from J, the gap between germline ends came to 14 bases. The CDR3 runs 13 residues. Per the original data handling: Nucleated cell number was recorded as an estimate derived from reference gene primer amplification. Libraries were prepared by immunoSEQ multiplex PCR; TCRdb keeps only in-frame clonotypes and omits some of them. From that table come the V and J calls and clone size; the DNA was used to work out D and trimming. This sample has 110,000 to 150,000 clones, with around 76% found just once.

The source of this sequence is a man aged 55 to 70 with acute or convalescent COVID-19. Sequences were obtained from peripheral blood. This rearrangement joins TRBV7-3 to TRBJ2-1; possibly TRBD2 for D (5 bases). Written as DNA, the CDR3 is TGTGCCAGCAGCCCCCGGGGTGCGAGTGAGCAGTTCTTC. Amino acids: CASSPRGASEQFF.